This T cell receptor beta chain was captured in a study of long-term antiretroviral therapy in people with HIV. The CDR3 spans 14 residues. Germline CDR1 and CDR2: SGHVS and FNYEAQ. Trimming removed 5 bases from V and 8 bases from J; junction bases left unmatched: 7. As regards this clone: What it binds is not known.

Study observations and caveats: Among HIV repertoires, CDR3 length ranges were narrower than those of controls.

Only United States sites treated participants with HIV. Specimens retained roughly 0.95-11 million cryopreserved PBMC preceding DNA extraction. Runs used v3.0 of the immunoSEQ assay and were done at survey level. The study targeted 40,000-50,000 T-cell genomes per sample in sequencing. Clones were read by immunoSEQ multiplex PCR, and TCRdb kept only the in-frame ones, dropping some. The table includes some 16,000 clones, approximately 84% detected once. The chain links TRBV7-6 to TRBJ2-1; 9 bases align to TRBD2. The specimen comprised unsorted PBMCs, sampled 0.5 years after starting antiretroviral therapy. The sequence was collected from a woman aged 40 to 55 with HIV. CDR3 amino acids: CASSQRLAVDEQFF. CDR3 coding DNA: TGTGCCAGCAGCCAGCGACTAGCGGTGGATGAGCAGTTCTTC.